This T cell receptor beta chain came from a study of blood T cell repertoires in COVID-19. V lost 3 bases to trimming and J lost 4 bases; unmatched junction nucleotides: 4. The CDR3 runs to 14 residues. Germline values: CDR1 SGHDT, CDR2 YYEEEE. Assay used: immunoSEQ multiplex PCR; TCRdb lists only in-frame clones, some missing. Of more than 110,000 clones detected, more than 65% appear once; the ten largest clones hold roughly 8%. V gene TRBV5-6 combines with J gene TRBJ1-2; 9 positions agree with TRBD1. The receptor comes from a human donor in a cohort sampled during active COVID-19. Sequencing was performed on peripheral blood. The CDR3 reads CASSWGQGSYGYTF. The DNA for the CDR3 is TGTGCCAGCAGCTGGGGACAGGGATCCTATGGCTACACCTTC.